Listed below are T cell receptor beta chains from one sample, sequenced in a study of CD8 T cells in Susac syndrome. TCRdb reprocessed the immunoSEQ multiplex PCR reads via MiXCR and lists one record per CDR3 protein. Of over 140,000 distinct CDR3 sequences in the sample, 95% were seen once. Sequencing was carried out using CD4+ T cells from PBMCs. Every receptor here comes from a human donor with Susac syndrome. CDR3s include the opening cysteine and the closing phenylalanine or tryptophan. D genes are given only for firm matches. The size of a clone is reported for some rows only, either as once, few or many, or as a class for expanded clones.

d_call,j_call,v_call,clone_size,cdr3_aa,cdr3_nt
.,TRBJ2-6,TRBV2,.,CASSARGRTYSGANVLTF,TGTGCCAGCAGTGCCCGGGGACGAACCTACTCTGGGGCCAACGTCCTGACTTTC
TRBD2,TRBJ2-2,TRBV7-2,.,CASSLGGGDTGELFF,TGTGCCAGCAGCTTAGGCGGGGGGGACACCGGGGAGCTGTTTTTT
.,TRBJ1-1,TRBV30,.,CAWSPVSTEAFF,TGTGCCTGGAGTCCCGTAAGCACTGAAGCTTTCTTT
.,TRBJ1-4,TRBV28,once,CASSEGATNEKLFF,TGTGCCAGCAGCGAAGGGGCAACTAATGAAAAACTGTTTTTT
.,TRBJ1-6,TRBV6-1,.,CASSESVDSPLHF,TGTGCCAGCAGTGAATCAGTGGATTCACCCCTCCACTTT
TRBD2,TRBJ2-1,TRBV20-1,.,CSAYLKRGRDNEQFF,TGCAGTGCTTACCTTAAGCGGGGAAGGGACAATGAGCAGTTCTTC
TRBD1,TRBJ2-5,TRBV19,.,CASSITGGQETQYF,TGTGCCAGTAGTATTACAGGGGGACAAGAGACCCAGTACTTC
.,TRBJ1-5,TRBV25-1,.,CASSLHSNQPQHF,TGTGCCAGCAGTCTTCATAGCAATCAGCCCCAGCATTTT
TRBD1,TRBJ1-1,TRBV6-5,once,CASSRRQGSEAFF,TGTGCCAGCAGCCGCCGACAGGGATCGGAAGCTTTCTTT
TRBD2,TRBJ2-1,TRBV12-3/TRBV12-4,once,CASTQHGLATYNEQFF,TGTGCCAGCACCCAACACGGACTAGCGACCTACAATGAGCAGTTCTTC
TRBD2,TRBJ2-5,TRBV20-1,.,CSAGRTSGRAETQYF,TGCAGTGCGGGACGGACTAGCGGGAGAGCGGAGACCCAGTACTTC
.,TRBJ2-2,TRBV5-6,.,CASSLWQGNTGELFF,TGTGCCAGCAGCTTGTGGCAGGGTAACACCGGGGAGCTGTTTTTT
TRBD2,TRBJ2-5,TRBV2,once,CASSEEYLSGRRETQYF,TGTGCCAGCAGTGAAGAGTATCTTAGCGGGAGGCGAGAGACCCAGTACTTC
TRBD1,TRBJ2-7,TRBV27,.,CASSLRDRFDEQYF,TGTGCCAGCAGTCTCCGGGACAGGTTCGACGAGCAGTACTTC
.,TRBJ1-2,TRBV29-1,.,CSVEGSRGFNYGYTF,TGCAGCGTTGAAGGTAGCAGGGGTTTCAACTATGGCTACACCTTC
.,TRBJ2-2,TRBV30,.,CAWSRVSGELFF,TGTGCCTGGAGTAGGGTGTCCGGGGAGCTGTTTTTT
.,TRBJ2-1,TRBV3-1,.,CASSQDLGGSSYNEQFF,TGTGCCAGCAGCCAAGATTTGGGGGGTAGCTCCTACAATGAGCAGTTCTTC
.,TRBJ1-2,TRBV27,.,CASSLSRAYYGYTF,TGTGCCAGCAGTTTATCGAGGGCGTACTATGGCTACACCTTC
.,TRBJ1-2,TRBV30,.,CAWTGENYGYTF,TGTGCCTGGACAGGGGAAAACTATGGCTACACCTTC
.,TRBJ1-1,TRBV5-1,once,CASSLWGFSNTEAFF,TGCGCCAGCAGCTTGTGGGGGTTCTCGAACACTGAAGCTTTCTTT
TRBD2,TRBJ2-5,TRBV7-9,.,CASSWTSGIQETQYF,TGTGCCAGCAGCTGGACTAGCGGAATCCAAGAGACCCAGTACTTC
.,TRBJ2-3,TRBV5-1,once,CASSLQRITDTQYF,TGCGCCAGCAGCTTGCAACGGATCACAGATACGCAGTATTTT
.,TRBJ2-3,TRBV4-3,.,CASSQDWSRADTQYF,TGCGCCAGCAGCCAAGATTGGTCCCGGGCGGATACGCAGTATTTT
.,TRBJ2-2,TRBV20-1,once,CSAREGVTTAGELFF,TGCAGTGCTAGAGAGGGGGTGACCACCGCCGGGGAGCTGTTTTTT
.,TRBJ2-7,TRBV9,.,CASSVAPGNSYEQYF,TGTGCCAGCAGCGTAGCCCCGGGCAACTCCTACGAGCAGTACTTC
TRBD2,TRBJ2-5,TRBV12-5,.,CASGALAGSETQYF,TGTGCTAGTGGAGCGCTAGCGGGATCAGAGACCCAGTACTTC
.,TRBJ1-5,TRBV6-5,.,CASNPTGISNQPQHF,TGTGCCAGCAACCCAACAGGGATAAGCAATCAGCCCCAGCATTTT
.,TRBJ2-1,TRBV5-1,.,CASSPVAGTNEQFF,TGCGCCAGCAGCCCGGTGGCAGGGACAAATGAGCAGTTCTTC
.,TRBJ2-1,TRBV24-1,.,CATADSSAAYNEQFF,TGTGCCACCGCCGATTCTAGCGCCGCTTACAATGAGCAGTTCTTC
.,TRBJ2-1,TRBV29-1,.,CSVPSRQSNEQFF,TGCAGCGTTCCGTCCCGACAGAGCAATGAGCAGTTCTTC
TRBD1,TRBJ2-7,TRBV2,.,CASSLDRVSYEQYF,TGTGCCAGCAGTTTGGACAGGGTCTCCTACGAGCAGTACTTC
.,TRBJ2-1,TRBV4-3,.,CASSLQVSYNEQFF,TGCGCCAGCAGCCTTCAGGTCTCCTACAATGAGCAGTTCTTC